This T cell receptor (beta chain) was observed in a study of CD8+ T cells in alopecia areata. Looking at the study overall: Recipient mice, approximately 6-11-week-old female C3H/HeJ animals, received skin from 6-12-month-old C3H/HeJ graft donors with spontaneous alopecia. Study-wide points: Lesional scalp, notably in alopecia totalis/universalis, had clonality above that of normal scalp. Against the mouse data, patients shared TCRs less clearly, possibly for HLA reasons.

In each case, RNA was isolated and then reverse transcribed into cDNA as the sequencing template. Repertoires were generated with immunoSEQ multiplex PCR, while TCRdb's copy carries only in-frame clones and drops some. The sample shows roughly 110,000 clones, no singletons; the ten largest hold roughly a fifth. This clone was observed a handful of times. No antigen is known for it. Mouse gene names apply. The sequence runs out 4 residues before the end of the CDR3; the remainder is reconstructed from the germline J gene. V dropped 3 bases and J dropped 6 bases, with 12 bases sitting between them. The CDR3 is 14 residues long. The germline V gene has CDR1 SGHSA and CDR2 FRNQAP.

What was sequenced was lesional skin. This clonotype was obtained from a C3H/HeJ mouse with alopecia areata. As its MHC haplotype, the strain has H2-k. This chain connects TRBV16 to TRBJ2-1; D might be TRBD1 (6 bases). CDR3 bases read: TGTGCAAGCAGCTTCGGGGGACAAATTGCT. Translation gives CASSFGGQIA. The whole CDR3 sequence is CASSFGGQIAEQFF.